The rows below give T cell receptor beta chains drawn from one sample of a study of T cell responses to AZD1222 COVID-19 vaccine. Produced via immunoSEQ multiplex PCR; TCRdb's table is partial and in-frame only. Of roughly 110,000 clones listed, approximately 90% are singletons. The input for sequencing was peripheral blood, taken on day 0 of AZD1222 vaccination. These receptors originate from an adult in good health. The CDR3 runs from the conserved cysteine through the conserved F or W. D genes are given only for firm matches. Some rows have no size entry. The others give once, few or many, or a class for an expanded clone.

v_call: TRBV14
j_call: TRBJ2-1
d_call: TRBD2
clone_size: NA
cdr3_nt: TGTGCCAGCAGCCAGCGCGGGGGGGGTTACAATGAGCAGTTCTTC
cdr3_aa: CASSQRGGGYNEQFF

v_call: TRBV5-1
j_call: TRBJ1-6
d_call: TRBD1
clone_size: NA
cdr3_nt: TGCGCCAGCAGCTTGGAACAGGGGGATTCACCCCTCCACTTT
cdr3_aa: CASSLEQGDSPLHF

v_call: TRBV12-3/TRBV12-4
j_call: TRBJ1-1
d_call: NA
clone_size: NA
cdr3_nt: TGTGCCAGCAGTACGGTTTCGAGCACTGAAGCTTTCTTT
cdr3_aa: CASSTVSSTEAFF

v_call: TRBV29-1
j_call: TRBJ2-1
d_call: TRBD2
clone_size: NA
cdr3_nt: TGCAGCGTTGAAGTGGCTAGCGGGGGGTCAGAATTTTACAATGAGCAGTTCTTC
cdr3_aa: CSVEVASGGSEFYNEQFF

v_call: TRBV7-2
j_call: TRBJ1-6
d_call: TRBD1
clone_size: NA
cdr3_nt: TGTGCCAGCAGCTTAGTTACGATAGGGGGCCGGAATTCACCCCTCCACTTT
cdr3_aa: CASSLVTIGGRNSPLHF

v_call: TRBV24-1
j_call: TRBJ1-5
d_call: NA
clone_size: NA
cdr3_nt: TGTGCCACCAGTGATTTGCCCAATCAGCCCCAGCATTTT
cdr3_aa: CATSDLPNQPQHF

v_call: TRBV3-1/TRBV3-2
j_call: TRBJ2-2
d_call: TRBD2
clone_size: NA
cdr3_nt: TGTGCCAGCAGCCCGCTATTGATACTAGCGGGGGGCCCGAACACCGGGGAGCTGTTTTTT
cdr3_aa: CASSPLLILAGGPNTGELFF

v_call: TRBV7-2
j_call: TRBJ2-7
d_call: TRBD2
clone_size: NA
cdr3_nt: TGTGCCAGCAGCTTAGAAGGACTAGCGGGGGGGAACCTCTACGAGCAGTACTTC
cdr3_aa: CASSLEGLAGGNLYEQYF

v_call: TRBV2
j_call: TRBJ1-1
d_call: NA
clone_size: NA
cdr3_nt: TGTGCCAGCAGTACCACATCGAACACTGAAGCTTTCTTT
cdr3_aa: CASSTTSNTEAFF

v_call: TRBV19
j_call: TRBJ1-5
d_call: NA
clone_size: NA
cdr3_nt: TGTGCCAGTAGTATAGGTTTCAGGGGCCTCAGCAATCAGCCCCAGCATTTT
cdr3_aa: CASSIGFRGLSNQPQHF

v_call: TRBV7-6
j_call: TRBJ1-2
d_call: NA
clone_size: NA
cdr3_nt: TGTGCCAGCAGCCAAAGGGGGGAAACCTCATATGGCTACACCTTC
cdr3_aa: CASSQRGETSYGYTF

v_call: TRBV5-1
j_call: TRBJ2-5
d_call: NA
clone_size: NA
cdr3_nt: TGCGCCAGCAGCTTGGGGAAAGAGACCCAGTACTTC
cdr3_aa: CASSLGKETQYF

v_call: TRBV24-1
j_call: TRBJ2-5
d_call: TRBD1
clone_size: NA
cdr3_nt: TGTGCCACCAGTGATTTACCGGGACAGGGCTCCCAAGAGACCCAGTACTTC
cdr3_aa: CATSDLPGQGSQETQYF

v_call: TRBV28
j_call: TRBJ1-2
d_call: NA
clone_size: NA
cdr3_nt: TGTGCCAGCAGTTTGGGATACTATGGCTACACCTTC
cdr3_aa: CASSLGYYGYTF

v_call: TRBV19
j_call: TRBJ2-7
d_call: NA
clone_size: NA
cdr3_nt: TGTGCCAGTAGTATAGGCCCAGCTACTGAGCAGTACTTC
cdr3_aa: CASSIGPATEQYF

v_call: TRBV5-1
j_call: TRBJ1-5
d_call: NA
clone_size: NA
cdr3_nt: TGCGCCAGCAGCTTGGATGGGGGACGCAATCAGCCCCAGCATTTT
cdr3_aa: CASSLDGGRNQPQHF

v_call: TRBV19
j_call: TRBJ1-2
d_call: NA
clone_size: NA
cdr3_nt: TGTGCCAGTAACCCACAGCCGTTCGGATATGGCTACACCTTC
cdr3_aa: CASNPQPFGYGYTF

v_call: TRBV30
j_call: TRBJ1-1
d_call: NA
clone_size: NA
cdr3_nt: TGTGCCTGGAGTGTACGTCTGGGCACTGAAGCTTTCTTT
cdr3_aa: CAWSVRLGTEAFF

v_call: TRBV28
j_call: TRBJ1-4
d_call: NA
clone_size: few
cdr3_nt: TGTGCCAGCAGTTCCCTTTCTGACGGGGTAGGGGAAAAACTGTTTTTT
cdr3_aa: CASSSLSDGVGEKLFF

v_call: TRBV10-1
j_call: TRBJ2-1
d_call: NA
clone_size: NA
cdr3_nt: TGCGCCAGCAGGCATACAGAAAATGAGCAGTTCTTC
cdr3_aa: CASRHTENEQFF

v_call: TRBV5-1
j_call: TRBJ2-1
d_call: NA
clone_size: NA
cdr3_nt: TGCGCCAGCAGCTCACGGACCACTACCCACAATGAGCAGTTCTTC
cdr3_aa: CASSSRTTTHNEQFF

v_call: TRBV27
j_call: TRBJ2-6
d_call: NA
clone_size: NA
cdr3_nt: TGTGCCAGCAGGAACCCGGGACACCTCACTGGGGCCAACGTCCTGACTTTC
cdr3_aa: CASRNPGHLTGANVLTF

v_call: TRBV7-2
j_call: TRBJ2-5
d_call: NA
clone_size: NA
cdr3_nt: TGTGCCAGCAGTCCCACCGGAACACCGGGTGGAGAGACCCAGTACTTC
cdr3_aa: CASSPTGTPGGETQYF

v_call: TRBV27
j_call: TRBJ1-6
d_call: NA
clone_size: NA
cdr3_nt: TGTGCCAGCAGGCCGACCGGGAGATATAATTCACCCCTCCACTTT
cdr3_aa: CASRPTGRYNSPLHF

v_call: TRBV20-1
j_call: TRBJ2-5
d_call: NA
clone_size: once
cdr3_nt: TGCAGTGCTAGTATTGCCAGCATGGGGACCCAGTACTTC
cdr3_aa: CSASIASMGTQYF

v_call: TRBV5-1
j_call: TRBJ1-1
d_call: TRBD1
clone_size: NA
cdr3_nt: TGCGCCAGCAGCTTTAGGGACAGAAACACTGAAGCTTTCTTT
cdr3_aa: CASSFRDRNTEAFF

v_call: TRBV7-6
j_call: TRBJ2-7
d_call: TRBD2
clone_size: NA
cdr3_nt: TGTGCCAGCAGCCCGCGAGGACTAGATGCAGACTACGAGCAGTACTTC
cdr3_aa: CASSPRGLDADYEQYF

v_call: TRBV5-1
j_call: TRBJ2-2
d_call: NA
clone_size: NA
cdr3_nt: TGCGCCAGCAGCTTTGGACGGCCAACCTTTAACACCGGGGAGCTGTTTTTT
cdr3_aa: CASSFGRPTFNTGELFF

v_call: TRBV5-1
j_call: TRBJ2-2
d_call: NA
clone_size: NA
cdr3_nt: TGCGCCAGCAAGCCAGAAGCGAACACCGGGGAGCTGTTTTTT
cdr3_aa: CASKPEANTGELFF

v_call: TRBV27
j_call: TRBJ1-2
d_call: NA
clone_size: NA
cdr3_nt: TGTGCCAGCAGTTTAAGAAGTCTCTATATCTATGGCTACACCTTC
cdr3_aa: CASSLRSLYIYGYTF

v_call: TRBV2
j_call: TRBJ2-7
d_call: NA
clone_size: once
cdr3_nt: TGTGCCAGCAGTGATACAGGGAGGGGGGGAACCTACGAGCAGTACTTC
cdr3_aa: CASSDTGRGGTYEQYF

v_call: TRBV4-2
j_call: TRBJ2-7
d_call: NA
clone_size: NA
cdr3_nt: TGTGCCAGCAGCCAAGTAGGATACGAGCAGTACTTC
cdr3_aa: CASSQVGYEQYF

v_call: TRBV2
j_call: TRBJ1-1
d_call: NA
clone_size: few
cdr3_nt: TGTGCCAGCAGTGACTGGTTGGGAGCTTTCTTT
cdr3_aa: CASSDWLGAFF

v_call: TRBV13
j_call: TRBJ1-5
d_call: TRBD1
clone_size: NA
cdr3_nt: TGTGCCAGCAGCCTTCGACAGGGAAATCAGCCCCAGCATTTT
cdr3_aa: CASSLRQGNQPQHF

v_call: TRBV27
j_call: TRBJ2-1
d_call: TRBD2
clone_size: NA
cdr3_nt: TGTGCCAGCAGTTTCTTAACTAGCGGGGCCAATGAGCAGTTCTTC
cdr3_aa: CASSFLTSGANEQFF

v_call: TRBV15
j_call: TRBJ1-1
d_call: NA
clone_size: NA
cdr3_nt: TGTGCCACCAGCAGGGGGGACACCATGAACACTGAAGCTTTCTTT
cdr3_aa: CATSRGDTMNTEAFF

v_call: TRBV30
j_call: TRBJ2-7
d_call: TRBD2
clone_size: once
cdr3_nt: TGTGCCTGGAGCGGGACGGGAGGCTCCTACGAGCAGTACTTC
cdr3_aa: CAWSGTGGSYEQYF

v_call: TRBV6-2/TRBV6-3
j_call: TRBJ1-5
d_call: NA
clone_size: NA
cdr3_nt: TGTGCCAGCAGCATAGAAGTTTCTTCCAATCAGCCCCAGCATTTT
cdr3_aa: CASSIEVSSNQPQHF

v_call: TRBV19
j_call: TRBJ2-1
d_call: TRBD1
clone_size: NA
cdr3_nt: TGTGCCAGTAGTATCGGACAGGCCTCCTACAATGAGCAGTTCTTC
cdr3_aa: CASSIGQASYNEQFF

v_call: TRBV30
j_call: TRBJ1-1
d_call: NA
clone_size: once
cdr3_nt: TGTGCCTGGAGCCTGGGGAGGAACACTGAAGCTTTCTTT
cdr3_aa: CAWSLGRNTEAFF

v_call: TRBV7-3
j_call: TRBJ2-1
d_call: NA
clone_size: few
cdr3_nt: TGTGCCAGCAGCACACTGGGGGGAAACTACAATGAGCAGTTCTTC
cdr3_aa: CASSTLGGNYNEQFF

v_call: TRBV7-2
j_call: TRBJ1-2
d_call: NA
clone_size: NA
cdr3_nt: TGTGCCAGCAGTAATTGGGTGAGCTATGGCTACACCTTC
cdr3_aa: CASSNWVSYGYTF

v_call: TRBV7-3
j_call: TRBJ2-5
d_call: TRBD2
clone_size: NA
cdr3_nt: TGTGCCAGCAGCCCCGGGGGGTCAGAGACCCAGTACTTC
cdr3_aa: CASSPGGSETQYF

v_call: TRBV29-1
j_call: TRBJ1-1
d_call: NA
clone_size: NA
cdr3_nt: TGCAGCGCCCTCGACGGGGATTTCCTTGAAGCTTTCTTT
cdr3_aa: CSALDGDFLEAFF

v_call: TRBV6-9
j_call: TRBJ2-4
d_call: TRBD1
clone_size: NA
cdr3_nt: TGTGCCAGCAGTCCCAACAGGGGAGCCAAAAACATTCAGTACTTC
cdr3_aa: CASSPNRGAKNIQYF

v_call: TRBV7-9
j_call: TRBJ2-2
d_call: NA
clone_size: NA
cdr3_nt: TGTGCCAGCAGCTTAGGAGTAGCTCCCGGGGAGCTGTTTTTT
cdr3_aa: CASSLGVAPGELFF